This entry describes one T cell receptor beta chain. This specimen belongs to a study of blood T cell repertoires in COVID-19. Study background: Donors in the United States, Italy and Spain gave samples during acute or convalescent COVID-19. Sources were T cells, B-cell-depleted T cells, or PBMCs; the material itself was cDNA or gDNA.

Original handling: Estimated nucleated cell counts came from reference gene primer amplification. Sequencing used immunoSEQ multiplex PCR; TCRdb keeps in-frame clones, though not all of them. The DNA was the basis for D and trimming; V, J and clone size are from that table. The sample has under 60,000 clones; more than 90% are singletons. This sequence originates from a man aged 50 or older with active COVID-19. The source material was peripheral blood.

The CDR3 protein is CASSQNGRGGNQPQHF. The CDR3 DNA reads TGCGCCAGCAGTCAAAACGGCCGGGGGGGTAATCAGCCCCAGCATTTT. The chain is built from TRBV23-1 and TRBJ1-5; D may be TRBD1 (5 bases). TRBV23-1 is identified as an open reading frame with a role that is uncertain. This CDR3 region has 16 residues. V gave up 2 bases and J gave up 4 bases, with 15 bases separating them.